This is a list of T cell receptor beta chains from one sample in a study of blood T cells in healthy people across ages. TCRdb re-derived calls from the 5' RACE reads in MiXCR, one entry per CDR3 protein. The data show some 1.6 million distinct CDR3 sequences, with 30% to 40% seen just once and about 11% held by the top ten. The sequenced sample consisted of blood. The source of these receptors is a young woman in good health. The CDR3 runs from the conserved cysteine through the conserved F or W. D genes are given only for firm matches. The listing skips clone size in some rows; elsewhere it reads once, few, many or a size class.

D gene: TRBD2; J gene: TRBJ2-7; V gene: TRBV10-3; clone size: many; CDR3 DNA: TGTGCCATCAGTGAGGGTAGCGGGCAGAGCTCCTACGAGCAGTACTTC; CDR3 protein: CAISEGSGQSSYEQYF
D gene: TRBD1; J gene: TRBJ1-4; V gene: TRBV5-1; clone size: many; CDR3 DNA: TGCGCCAGCAGCTATTCCGGGACAGGGGCGGAAAAACTGTTTTTT; CDR3 protein: CASSYSGTGAEKLFF
D gene: TRBD2; J gene: TRBJ2-3; V gene: TRBV30; clone size: -; CDR3 DNA: TGTGCCTGGAGGGTGGGACTAGCCTCAGATACGCAGTATTTT; CDR3 protein: CAWRVGLASDTQYF
D gene: -; J gene: TRBJ2-7; V gene: TRBV20-1; clone size: few; CDR3 DNA: TGCAGTGCCCGCATAGCAGGTTCCTACGAGCAGTACTTC; CDR3 protein: CSARIAGSYEQYF
D gene: TRBD1; J gene: TRBJ2-1; V gene: TRBV24-1; clone size: -; CDR3 DNA: TGTGCCACCTCCGAAGGGACAGGGGGGTTCTACAATGAGCAGTTCTTC; CDR3 protein: CATSEGTGGFYNEQFF
D gene: TRBD2; J gene: TRBJ2-7; V gene: TRBV10-3; clone size: -; CDR3 DNA: TGTGCCATCGGCTCCTCACGAGCGGGAAAGTACTACGAGCAGTACTTC; CDR3 protein: CAIGSSRAGKYYEQYF
D gene: -; J gene: TRBJ1-3; V gene: TRBV15; clone size: -; CDR3 DNA: TGTGCCACCAGCAGAGAGTTTGGGGGCACCACATATTTT; CDR3 protein: CATSREFGGTTYF
D gene: TRBD1; J gene: TRBJ2-1; V gene: TRBV28; clone size: few; CDR3 DNA: TGTGCCAGCACACTACAGGGGTCCAACTCCTACAATGAGCAGTTCTTC; CDR3 protein: CASTLQGSNSYNEQFF
D gene: TRBD1; J gene: TRBJ2-2; V gene: TRBV2; clone size: -; CDR3 DNA: TGTGCCAGCAGGGACAGACAGGGTACGACCGGGGAGCTGTTTTTT; CDR3 protein: CASRDRQGTTGELFF
D gene: TRBD2; J gene: TRBJ2-1; V gene: TRBV20-1; clone size: -; CDR3 DNA: TGCAGTGCTAGCGCCCAGCTAGCGGGCCTTTACAATGAGCAGTTCTTC; CDR3 protein: CSASAQLAGLYNEQFF
D gene: TRBD1; J gene: TRBJ2-7; V gene: TRBV30; clone size: -; CDR3 DNA: TGTGCCTGGAGGCCCCCCGGGACAGAGTACTACGAGCAGTACTTC; CDR3 protein: CAWRPPGTEYYEQYF
D gene: -; J gene: TRBJ1-1; V gene: TRBV16; clone size: -; CDR3 DNA: TGTGCCAGCAGCCACCACTGGGAGAACACTGAAGCTTTCTTT; CDR3 protein: CASSHHWENTEAFF
D gene: -; J gene: TRBJ2-5; V gene: TRBV3-1; clone size: -; CDR3 DNA: TGTGCCAGCAGCCAAGAAAGTTTGTCGGCCCAGTACTTC; CDR3 protein: CASSQESLSAQYF
D gene: -; J gene: TRBJ2-2; V gene: TRBV6-6; clone size: -; CDR3 DNA: TGTGCCAGCAGTTACGGGCAGGGGAACACCGGGGAGCGGTTTTTT; CDR3 protein: CASSYGQGNTGERFF
D gene: TRBD2; J gene: TRBJ2-7; V gene: TRBV20-1; clone size: -; CDR3 DNA: TGCAGTGCTAGAGAGGGGACTAGGCTCTACGAGCAGTACTTC; CDR3 protein: CSAREGTRLYEQYF
D gene: TRBD2; J gene: TRBJ2-1; V gene: TRBV3-1; clone size: few; CDR3 DNA: TGTGCCAGCAGCCCCCTAGTGGGAGGGCCTATTGAGCAGTTCTTC; CDR3 protein: CASSPLVGGPIEQFF
D gene: -; J gene: TRBJ1-2; V gene: TRBV3-1; clone size: few; CDR3 DNA: TGTGCCAGCAGCCAAGCCCCCCATCCAGGGGCTCGAGCTTATGGCTACACCTTC; CDR3 protein: CASSQAPHPGARAYGYTF
D gene: TRBD1; J gene: TRBJ2-5; V gene: TRBV20-1; clone size: many; CDR3 DNA: TGCAGTGCTATGGACAGGGGCAGCCAAGAGACCCAGTACTTC; CDR3 protein: CSAMDRGSQETQYF
D gene: -; J gene: TRBJ2-7; V gene: TRBV7-3; clone size: -; CDR3 DNA: TGTGCCAGCAGCTCCCGAGGGGGAAGGGACGAGCAGTACTTC; CDR3 protein: CASSSRGGRDEQYF